The 6 T cell receptor beta chains reported below all come from one sample, sequenced in a study of post-analysis software for immune sequencing data. Study-wide results and limits: Patients used five TRBV segments, including TRBV5-6, TRBV5-1 and TRBV20-1, more often than controls.

What these receptors recognize is not known. Libraries were made from TCR beta cDNA, and they carried unique molecular identifiers. TCRdb used MiXCR to reprocess the PCR reads, holding one entry per CDR3 protein. The sample lists roughly 170,000 distinct CDR3 sequences, approximately 30% seen once, with about 1.6% in the top ten. Sequenced: blood. Receptors were obtained from a girl between 5 and 17 years old with multiple sclerosis.

On this clonotype itself: Germline and junction disagree at one end, which may indicate a read error. This chain connects TRBV25-1 to TRBJ2-5; D possibly corresponds to TRBD1 (5 bases). Germline V gene sequence: CDR1 MGHDK, CDR2 SYGVNS. CDR3 length: 13 amino acids. For the CDR3, the DNA is TGTGCCAGCTCCACCAGGGTTGGAGAGATCCAGTACTTC. It specifies CASSTRVGEIQYF.

The chain's CDR3 is CASRTGLAGELSGELFF. CDR3 bases: TGTGCCAGCAGAACGGGACTAGCGGGAGAACTCTCCGGGGAGCTGTTTTTT. The chain combines TRBV6-1 with TRBJ2-2; 14 bases are a match to TRBD2. The germline V gene has CDR1 MNHNS and CDR2 SASEGT. The CDR3 sequence is 17 residues long. Losses at the gene ends were 6 bases for V and 6 bases for J; bases not matched to a gene: 9.

The chain carries TRBV29-1 and TRBJ1-1, with D unresolved. Deletions cut 4 bases from V and 1 base from J, with 7 bases between. Germline values: CDR1 SQVTM, CDR2 ANQGSEA. The CDR3 spans 12 residues. Here the CDR3 reads CSVVEGNTEAFF. The CDR3 coding sequence is TGCAGCGTTGTAGAGGGGAACACTGAAGCTTTCTTT.

This clonotype has a handful of counts. This chain uses TRBV12-3 or TRBV12-4 with TRBJ1-5; D gene uncertain. The CDR3 loop spans 15 amino acids. Trimming pared 5 bases from V and 2 bases from J, leaving 13 bases between. CDR3: CASSLSGLGNQPQHF. The CDR3 DNA is TGTGCCAGCAGTCTGTCCGGGTTGGGCAATCAGCCCCAGCATTTT.

This clonotype was seen repeatedly, ten times or more. The V and J genes are TRBV29-1 and TRBJ2-7; D is possibly TRBD1 (5 bases). The germline V and J ends were trimmed by 8 bases and 1 base, with 6 bases remaining between them. Germline V lookup: CDR1 SQVTM, CDR2 ANQGSEA. CDR3 size: 10 residues. The DNA for the CDR3 is TGCAGCAACAGGTCCTACGAGCAGTACTTC. Its protein product is CSNRSYEQYF.

A word on this clonotype: Possible read error: a much larger clone is one base away. The CDR3 sequence: CAIAQGTDAQYF. The CDR3 DNA reads TGTGCCATCGCCCAAGGCACAGATGCGCAGTATTTT. V gene TRBV10-3 combines with J gene TRBJ2-3, with D unresolved. The CDR3 contains 12 residues. The germline V gene encodes CDR1 ENHRY and CDR2 SYGVKD.